This T cell receptor beta chain was captured in a study of blood T cell repertoires in COVID-19. Study-wide context: Acute-phase and convalescent COVID-19 samples originated in the United States, Italy and Spain.

Authors' analysis steps: Nucleated cell counts were estimated from reference gene primer amplification. Produced via immunoSEQ multiplex PCR; TCRdb's table is partial and in-frame only. V and J calls and clone size are as listed in that table; D and trimming were resolved from the DNA. Of about 200,000 clones listed, roughly 80% are singletons. This clone was seen only once. J gave up 1 base and V 5 bases, and 6 bases lay outside the gene matches. CDR3 length: 16 amino acids. Germline CDR1 LGHNA, CDR2 YNFKEQ. The sample comprised peripheral blood. V is TRBV4-2 and J is TRBJ2-7; TRBD2 agrees at 12 bases. The TCR sequence derives from a man between 60 and 75 years old with acute or convalescent COVID-19. The CDR3 nucleotides read TGTGCCAGCAGCTCTCTAGCGGGAGGGAATTCCTACGAGCAGTACTTC. Protein sequence: CASSSLAGGNSYEQYF.